Listed here are 27 T cell receptor beta chains from one sample, sequenced in a study of blood T cells in healthy people across ages. Then a second PCR, running roughly 6 to 11 cycles, was carried out with a sample-barcoded 5' primer and a J-beta primer mix. TCRdb independently ran MiXCR on the 5' RACE reads; one entry per CDR3 protein. The table includes 540,000 or so distinct CDR3 sequences, 27% detected once. Sequencing was performed on blood. Receptor source: a woman in her seventies in good health.

For this clonotype: This may be a read error: a much more frequent sequence differs by one nucleotide. V is TRBV4-1 and J is TRBJ2-5; 7 nucleotides line up with TRBD2. The DNA end favors TRBJ2-7, so the J call may be wrong. The CDR3 spans 18 residues. Germline CDR1 reads MGHRA; CDR2 reads YSYEKL. The CDR3 nucleotides read TGCGCCAGCGGCCAAGTCCCCCCCTTGCGCGGGGGAGGCTACGAGCAGTACTTC. Translation: CASGQVPPLRGGGYEQYF.

This chain connects TRBV7-9 to TRBJ1-3; D remains unclear. Trimming took 1 base from V and 9 from J, leaving 16 bases between them. This CDR3 has 15 amino acids. Germline V CDR1 and CDR2: SEHNR, FQNEAQ (reference sequence). The chain's CDR3 is CASSLEGRIIGTIYF. The CDR3 DNA sequence: TGTGCCAGCAGCTTAGAGGGTCGGATTATCGGCACCATATATTTT. Full variable domain (remainder filled in from reference TRBV7-9 and TRBJ1-3): DTGVSQNPRHKITKRGQNVTFRCDPISEHNRLYWYRQTLGQGPEFLTYFQNEAQLEKSRLLSDRFSAERPKGSFSTLEIQRTEQGDSAMYLCASSLEGRIIGTIYFGEGSWLTVV.

This clonotype was counted only a few times. The chain couples TRBV11-1 to TRBJ2-3; tentatively, D is TRBD1 (6 bases). This CDR3 is 17 amino acids long. CDR1 is SGHAT and CDR2 is FQDESV in the germline V gene (reference sequence). Trimming removed 3 bases at V and 3 bases at J, with 19 bases between. The DNA for the CDR3 is TGTGCCAGCAGCTTGCGTCGCAGGGGCCTGAGGACAGATACGCAGTATTTT. The encoded protein is CASSLRRRGLRTDTQYF.

This chain joins TRBV10-3 and TRBJ2-2; D remains unclear. V was cut by 4 bases and J by 4 bases, with 16 bases left in between. The germline gives CDR1 ENHRY, CDR2 SYGVKD. The length of the CDR3 is 16 residues. The CDR3 nucleotides are TGTGCCATCAGTGCTTCGGCAGGCCTAATCACCGGGGAGCTGTTTTTT. Its translation: CAISASAGLITGELFF.

This clonotype turned up a few times. CDR3 coding DNA: TGTGCCAGCAGCTTACTAGCGGGGATGAGAGAGACCCAGTACTTC. This sequence encodes CASSLLAGMRETQYF. The chain combines TRBV7-2 with TRBJ2-1; 9 bases are a match to TRBD2. Matching the DNA end better, TRBJ2-5 makes the J call doubtful. This CDR3 comprises 15 residues. The germline V gene has CDR1 SGHTA and CDR2 FQGNSA.

The chain couples TRBV5-1 to TRBJ2-5, with 14 bases matching TRBD2. The J call is uncertain, as TRBJ2-1 better fits the DNA end. Germline lookup yields CDR1 SGHRS and CDR2 YFSETQ. This CDR3 has 16 amino acids. CDR3 residues: CASSQRLAGGPHEQFF. CDR3 DNA sequence: TGCGCCAGCAGCCAACGACTAGCGGGGGGGCCCCATGAGCAGTTCTTC.

The CDR3 region is CSVGDSYEQYF. The DNA for the CDR3 is TGCAGCGTTGGGGACAGCTACGAGCAGTACTTC. The rearrangement uses TRBV29-1 and TRBJ2-5; 7 positions match TRBD1. Near its end, the DNA agrees better with TRBJ2-7, so the J call may be wrong. The V gene's germline CDR1 is SQVTM and CDR2 ANQGSEA. The CDR3 sequence is 11 residues long.

The chain carries TRBV4-3 and TRBJ2-7, with a possible D match to TRBD1 (5 bases). Looked up from germline, CDR1 is LGHNA and CDR2 is YSLEER. V lost 3 bases, J lost 3 bases, and 9 bases lay in between. The CDR3 spans 13 residues. The CDR3 DNA reads as TGCGCCAGCAGCCACCTCACAGGCTACGAGCAGTACTTC. It specifies CASSHLTGYEQYF.

This clonotype appeared many times. This sequence joins TRBV6-2 or TRBV6-3 and TRBJ1-4; D gene unclear. Germline-derived CDR1 and CDR2 are MNHEY and SVGEGT. V was shortened by 2 bases and J by 7 bases, with 11 bases between the two germline ends. The CDR3 extends over 14 amino acids. The CDR3 DNA reads as TGTGCCAGCAGTTACCGAACTGGAAGTGAAAAACTGTTTTTT. It is translated as CASSYRTGSEKLFF.

The table lists this clonotype with a few counts. The chain couples TRBV16 to TRBJ1-5; D uncertain. Looked up from germline, CDR1 is KGHSY and CDR2 is FQNENV. The CDR3 contains 12 residues. V was shortened by 0 bases and J by 7 bases, with 4 bases between the two germline ends. This CDR3 reads CASSQSGQPQHF. The CDR3 region has the DNA TGTGCCAGCAGCCAATCGGGGCAGCCCCAGCATTTT. Supplemented by reference TRBV16 and TRBJ1-5, the full variable domain reads GEEVAQTPKHLVRGEGQKAKLYCAPIKGHSYVFWYQQVLKNEFKFLISFQNENVFDETGMPKERFSAKCLPNSPCSLEIQATKLEDSAVYFCASSQSGQPQHFGDGTRLSIL.

The genes are TRBV5-1 and TRBJ1-2, with D possibly TRBD1 on 5 matching bases. V lost 3 bases and J lost 5, with 20 bases in between. Germline loops: CDR1 SGHRS, CDR2 YFSETQ. CDR3 length: 16 amino acids. CDR3 in amino acids: CASSSGQTAAPYGYTF. The DNA of the CDR3 is TGCGCCAGCAGCTCGGGGCAGACCGCTGCTCCTTATGGCTACACCTTC.

This chain uses TRBV5-1 with TRBJ2-5, with no clear D. The DNA end is a closer match to TRBJ2-7, so the J assignment may be wrong. In germline, CDR1 is SGHRS, CDR2 YFSETQ. This CDR3 comprises 13 residues. The CDR3 DNA sequence: TGCGCCAGCAGCCCGACGACCTCCTACGAGCAGTACTTC. Residues: CASSPTTSYEQYF.

This clonotype was seen only a few times. The rearrangement links TRBV19 to TRBJ1-4; weak D call: TRBD1 (6 bases). The CDR3 totals 15 residues. The V gene's germline CDR1 is LNHDA and CDR2 SQIVND (reference sequence). V lost 3 bases, J lost 5 bases, and 13 bases lay in between. The DNA of the CDR3 is TGTGCCAGTAGTATTGTTCTGGACAGAAATGAAAAACTGTTTTTT. This codes for CASSIVLDRNEKLFF.

This clonotype was counted between two and nine times. J is TRBJ1-5 and V is TRBV18; D might be TRBD1 (5 bases). Germline V gives CDR1 KGHSH, CDR2 LQKENI. Trimming removed 4 bases at V and 6 bases at J, with 19 bases between. This CDR3 comprises 16 residues. The CDR3 DNA sequence: TGTGCCAGCTCACAGGGTCGGGGGGACCTAGGTCAGCCCCAGCATTTT. Encoded protein: CASSQGRGDLGQPQHF.

The V gene is TRBV24-1, the J gene TRBJ1-2; D perhaps matches TRBD1 (5 bases). The ends were cut back, 4 bases at V and 4 bases at J, with 9 bases in the middle. The CDR3 consists of 13 residues. Germline V gene sequence: CDR1 KGHDR, CDR2 SFDVKD. The CDR3 DNA sequence: TGTGCCACCAGTGACACAGGAAGCTATGGCTACACCTTC. As protein: CATSDTGSYGYTF.

The genes are TRBV20-1 and TRBJ2-5; D could derive from TRBD1 or TRBD2 (5 bases each). V lost 2 bases and J 3 bases, leaving 13 bases between the germline ends. The CDR3 has 14 residues. Per germline, CDR1 DFQATT and CDR2 SNEGSKA (reference sequence). This CDR3 reads CSARIGTLKETQYF. Written as DNA, the CDR3 is TGCAGTGCTAGAATCGGGACGCTCAAAGAGACCCAGTACTTC.

This clonotype was seen more than once but under ten times. The chain recombines TRBV18 with TRBJ2-7; TRBD1 agrees at 7 bases. The germline CDR1 and CDR2 sequences are KGHSH and LQKENI. V lost 0 bases and J lost 1; bases outside the gene matches: 3. The CDR3 loop spans 15 amino acids. The CDR3 nucleotides read TGTGCCAGCTCACCACCTAGACAGGGTTCCTACGAGCAGTACTTC. This gives the protein CASSPPRQGSYEQYF.

This clonotype has only a few counts. The rearrangement joins TRBV25-1 to TRBJ2-6; 10 nucleotides match TRBD1. Trimming took 2 bases from V and 0 from J; bases not matched to a gene: 16. This CDR3 has 22 residues. Germline V lookup: CDR1 MGHDK, CDR2 SYGVNS. CDR3 in amino acids: CASSEGTGVIVSETSGANVLTF. CDR3 nucleotides: TGTGCCAGCAGTGAAGGGACAGGGGTCATTGTTTCGGAAACCTCTGGGGCCAACGTCCTGACTTTC.

V gene TRBV7-2 combines with J gene TRBJ2-5; the match to TRBD2 covers 7 bases. The assigned J gene may be wrong: the sequence end matches TRBJ2-1 better. This CDR3 region has 16 residues. Germline assignment: CDR1 SGHTA and CDR2 FQGNSA. CDR3 sequence reads: CASSLAVGGGGNEQFF. The CDR3 DNA sequence: TGTGCCAGCAGCTTAGCCGTGGGCGGGGGTGGGAATGAGCAGTTCTTC.

This clonotype was observed many times. This sequence joins TRBV12-3 or TRBV12-4 and TRBJ2-5, with TRBD1 matching 7 bases. Unmatched junction bases numbered 9, after V lost 6 bases and J lost 5 bases. The CDR3 is 14 amino acids. CDR3 DNA: TGTGCCAGCAGCTTGACAGGGCGGCGGGAGACCCAGTACTTC. Translation gives CASSLTGRRETQYF.

The chain couples TRBV20-1 to TRBJ2-1, with D unclear. V shed 6 bases and J shed 8 bases, with 11 bases lying between them. The CDR3 spans 11 residues. CDR1 and CDR2 (germline): DFQATT, SNEGSKA (reference sequence). The CDR3: CSASLEDEQFF. The DNA for the CDR3 is TGCAGTGCCAGCTTAGAGGATGAGCAGTTCTTC.

A few counts support this clonotype. The CDR3 nucleotides read TGTGCCAGCAGTTACGGGTATAGCAATCAGCCCCAGCATTTT. The encoded protein is CASSYGYSNQPQHF. V is TRBV6-2 or TRBV6-3 and J is TRBJ1-5, with D unclear. Germline CDR1 MNHEY, CDR2 SVGEGT. The CDR3 is 14 amino acids. The V end lost 2 bases, the J end lost 0 bases, and 5 bases lay between the germline ends.

This clonotype occurred a few times. The junction shows a germline mismatch at one end, possibly a read error. The rearrangement joins TRBV6-6 to TRBJ2-7, with D perhaps assigned TRBD1 or TRBD2 (5 bases each). CDR1 is MNHNY and CDR2 is SVGAGI in the germline V gene (reference sequence). CDR3 size: 13 residues. Written as DNA, the CDR3 is TGTGTCAGCAGCCGGGACCAAACCTACGAGCAGTACTTC. It yields the protein CVSSRDQTYEQYF.

The chain uses TRBV5-1 and TRBJ2-1; weak D call: TRBD2 (6 bases). V was pared by 4 bases and J by 5 bases, with 16 bases between. The germline V gene encodes CDR1 SGHRS and CDR2 YFSETQ. CDR3 length: 15 residues. The CDR3 bases are TGCGCCAGCAGCGAGCGCGGGATTCCAAACAATGAGCAGTTCTTC. It encodes CASSERGIPNNEQFF. The complete variable domain, with remaining parts taken from reference TRBV5-1 and TRBJ2-1, reads KAGVTQTPRYLIKTRGQQVTLSCSPISGHRSVSWYQQTPGQGLQFLFEYFSETQRNKGNFPGRFSGRQFSNSRSEMNVSTLELGDSALYLCASSERGIPNNEQFFGPGTRLTVL.

The chain is built from TRBV28 and TRBJ2-5; TRBD1 might be the D (5 bases). Germline CDR1 is MDHEN and CDR2 is SYDVKM. V lost 4 bases and J lost 3, with 9 bases in between. The length of the CDR3 is 13 residues. The CDR3 protein is CASSSIGEETQYF. CDR3 DNA sequence: TGTGCCAGCAGTTCGATAGGGGAAGAGACCCAGTACTTC.

The chain recombines TRBV7-2 with TRBJ2-5, with D possibly TRBD2 on 5 matching bases. CDR1 is SGHTA, CDR2 FQGNSA, per germline. The CDR3 has 14 residues. Trimming removed 2 bases at V and 5 bases at J, with 12 bases between. This chain's CDR3 is CASSLSLAVETQYF. As DNA, the CDR3 is TGTGCCAGCAGCTTAAGCCTAGCCGTGGAGACCCAGTACTTC.

A few counts support this clonotype. The rearrangement joins TRBV7-2 to TRBJ1-2; TRBD1 might be the D (6 bases). The CDR3 is 14 amino acids. Germline CDR1 SGHTA, CDR2 FQGNSA. Between the trimmed V and J ends, which lost 4 bases and 11 bases, there was a span of 20 bases. Here the CDR3 DNA reads TGTGCCAGCAGCTCTCAGGGGACTTATGGCTATTACACCTTC. Its protein product is CASSSQGTYGYYTF.